This record looks at one T cell receptor beta chain sequence and its context. The antigen is not known. The germline CDR1 and CDR2 sequences are MNHNY and SVGAGI (reference sequence). This CDR3 has 15 amino acids. Trimming removed 0 bases from V and 8 bases from J, with 11 bases in between. The entry originates in a study of cytomegalovirus exposure and HLA in healthy donors. Study results and limitations: HLA alleles showed associations with some 17,000 TCR beta sequences in a later analysis, at a 0.05 false discovery rate. It was approximately 150 TCR beta chains that were listed as cytomegalovirus-associated.

With 60 Vbeta and 13 Jbeta primers, the PCR was carried out. The protocol was immunoSEQ multiplex PCR, while the TCRdb copy is restricted to in-frame clones and leaves out a portion. Of 150,000 to 170,000 clones detected, approximately 72% appear once; the ten largest clones hold about 1.3%. What was sequenced was PBMCs. The chain recombines TRBV6-6 with TRBJ1-6, with D perhaps matching TRBD1 (5 bases). This clonotype was obtained from a man younger than 35 in good health and CMV-seronegative. As DNA, the CDR3 is TGTGCCAGCAGTTACTCCACGGGGGGGGATTCACCCCTCCACTTT. It is translated as CASSYSTGGDSPLHF.